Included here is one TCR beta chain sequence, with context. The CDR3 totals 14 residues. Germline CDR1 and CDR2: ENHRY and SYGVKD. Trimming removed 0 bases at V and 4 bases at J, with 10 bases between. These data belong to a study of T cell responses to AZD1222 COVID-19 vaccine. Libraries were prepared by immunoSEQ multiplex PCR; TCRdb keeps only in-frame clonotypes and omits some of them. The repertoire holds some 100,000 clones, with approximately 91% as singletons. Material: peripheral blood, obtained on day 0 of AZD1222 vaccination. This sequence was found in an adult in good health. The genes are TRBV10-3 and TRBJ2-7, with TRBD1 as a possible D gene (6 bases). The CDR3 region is CAISESRGWYEQYF. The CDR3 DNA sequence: TGTGCCATCAGTGAGTCAAGGGGGTGGTACGAGCAGTACTTC.